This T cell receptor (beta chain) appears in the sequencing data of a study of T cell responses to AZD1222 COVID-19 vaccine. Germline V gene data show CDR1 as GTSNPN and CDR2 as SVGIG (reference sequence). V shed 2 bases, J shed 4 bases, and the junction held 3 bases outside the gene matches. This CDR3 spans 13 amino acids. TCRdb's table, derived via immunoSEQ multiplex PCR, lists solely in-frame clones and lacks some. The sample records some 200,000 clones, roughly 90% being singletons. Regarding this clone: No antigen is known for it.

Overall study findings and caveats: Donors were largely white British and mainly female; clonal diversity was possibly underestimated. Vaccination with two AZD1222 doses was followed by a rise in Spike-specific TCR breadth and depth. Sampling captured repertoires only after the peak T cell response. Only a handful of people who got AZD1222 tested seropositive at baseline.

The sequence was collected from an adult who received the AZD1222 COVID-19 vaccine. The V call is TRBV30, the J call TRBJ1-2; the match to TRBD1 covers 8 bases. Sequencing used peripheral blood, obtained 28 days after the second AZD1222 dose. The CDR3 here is CAWSIGTGYGYTF. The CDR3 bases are TGTGCCTGGAGTATAGGGACAGGCTATGGCTACACCTTC.